The sequence of this T cell receptor beta chain was determined in a study of T cells after yellow fever vaccination. The CDR3 consists of 18 residues. Unmatched junction bases numbered 7, after V lost 0 bases and J lost 1 base. Per the germline V gene, CDR1 is SGHAT and CDR2 is FQNNGV. The authors made TCR cDNA by 5'RACE template switching, adding a universal primer site and UMIs. TCRdb analysed the 5' RACE reads with MiXCR anew, one entry per CDR3 protein. The data contain 450,000 to 650,000 distinct CDR3 sequences, roughly 14% of them singletons. In this sample, this clonotype turned up many times. The J gene is TRBJ2-1, the V gene TRBV11-2, with 9 nucleotides matching TRBD2. The TCR comes from a man younger than 40 who received the YFV17D yellow fever vaccine. This specimen consisted of PBMCs, obtained on the day of the yellow fever booster vaccination. The CDR3 sequence: CASSLEYFSGRSYNEQFF. CDR3 nucleotides: TGTGCCAGCAGCTTAGAGTATTTTAGCGGGAGATCCTACAATGAGCAGTTCTTC.